This is a list of T cell receptor beta chains from one sample in a study of cytotoxic CD8 clonotypes in ibrutinib-treated CLL. Sequencing used immunoSEQ multiplex PCR; TCRdb keeps in-frame clones, though not all of them. The data contain roughly 170,000 clones, about 84% of them singletons. The input for sequencing was PBMCs, taken after 24 months of ibrutinib treatment. The receptors were sampled from a human donor with chronic lymphocytic leukemia. CDR3s include the opening cysteine and the closing phenylalanine or tryptophan. A D gene is named only where the DNA matches it firmly. Some rows have no size entry. The others give once, few or many, or a class for an expanded clone.

cdr3_length: 13; v_call: TRBV18; clone_size: .; j_call: TRBJ1-2; d_call: .; cdr3_aa: CASSPAGVYGYTF; cdr3_nt: TGTGCCAGCTCACCAGCAGGGGTCTATGGCTACACCTTC
cdr3_length: 19; v_call: TRBV30; clone_size: .; j_call: TRBJ2-4; d_call: .; cdr3_aa: CAWSDMGRGMVMAKNIQYF; cdr3_nt: TGTGCCTGGAGTGACATGGGCAGGGGAATGGTAATGGCCAAAAACATTCAGTACTTC
cdr3_length: 13; v_call: TRBV30; clone_size: .; j_call: TRBJ1-1; d_call: .; cdr3_aa: CAWSGGLRTEAFF; cdr3_nt: TGTGCCTGGAGCGGGGGCCTCCGCACTGAAGCTTTCTTT
cdr3_length: 13; v_call: TRBV19; clone_size: .; j_call: TRBJ1-2; d_call: .; cdr3_aa: CASSIAGMGGYTF; cdr3_nt: TGTGCCAGTAGTATAGCAGGGATGGGAGGCTACACCTTC
cdr3_length: 16; v_call: TRBV5-1; clone_size: .; j_call: TRBJ2-3; d_call: TRBD1; cdr3_aa: CASSLGHGTATDTQYF; cdr3_nt: TGCGCCAGCAGCTTGGGGCACGGGACAGCAACAGATACGCAGTATTTT
cdr3_length: 11; v_call: TRBV6-1; clone_size: .; j_call: TRBJ2-1; d_call: .; cdr3_aa: CASSEWREQFF; cdr3_nt: TGTGCCAGCAGTGAGTGGAGGGAGCAGTTCTTC
cdr3_length: 14; v_call: TRBV5-1; clone_size: .; j_call: TRBJ2-5; d_call: .; cdr3_aa: CASSLVRRLETQYF; cdr3_nt: TGCGCCAGCAGCTTGGTCAGGAGACTAGAGACCCAGTACTTC
cdr3_length: 14; v_call: TRBV28; clone_size: .; j_call: TRBJ1-4; d_call: TRBD1; cdr3_aa: CASRMDRVDEKLFF; cdr3_nt: TGTGCCAGCAGAATGGACAGGGTAGATGAAAAACTGTTTTTT
cdr3_length: 14; v_call: TRBV4-1; clone_size: .; j_call: TRBJ2-3; d_call: TRBD2; cdr3_aa: CASSQVRGADTQYF; cdr3_nt: TGCGCCAGCAGCCAAGTACGGGGGGCAGATACGCAGTATTTT
cdr3_length: 15; v_call: TRBV9; clone_size: .; j_call: TRBJ2-3; d_call: TRBD2; cdr3_aa: CASSEAPGLSDTQYF; cdr3_nt: TGTGCCAGCAGCGAAGCCCCGGGACTATCAGATACGCAGTATTTT
cdr3_length: 14; v_call: TRBV30; clone_size: few; j_call: TRBJ2-2; d_call: .; cdr3_aa: CAWRREPSTGELFF; cdr3_nt: TGTGCCTGGCGCCGGGAGCCCAGCACCGGGGAGCTGTTTTTT
cdr3_length: 16; v_call: TRBV7-9; clone_size: .; j_call: TRBJ2-7; d_call: TRBD2; cdr3_aa: CASSDAGTSDPYEQYF; cdr3_nt: TGTGCCAGCAGCGACGCCGGGACTAGCGACCCCTACGAGCAGTACTTC
cdr3_length: 15; v_call: TRBV19; clone_size: .; j_call: TRBJ2-6; d_call: .; cdr3_aa: CASKGGDSGANVLTF; cdr3_nt: TGTGCCAGTAAGGGCGGTGACTCTGGGGCCAACGTCCTGACTTTC
cdr3_length: 14; v_call: TRBV7-9; clone_size: .; j_call: TRBJ2-3; d_call: TRBD1; cdr3_aa: CASGRQGLTDTQYF; cdr3_nt: TGTGCCAGCGGCCGACAGGGGCTCACAGATACGCAGTATTTT
cdr3_length: 18; v_call: TRBV19; clone_size: .; j_call: TRBJ2-6; d_call: TRBD2; cdr3_aa: CASSIDLSGGSGANVLTF; cdr3_nt: TGTGCCAGTAGTATAGATCTATCGGGAGGCTCTGGGGCCAACGTCCTGACTTTC
cdr3_length: 14; v_call: TRBV11-1; clone_size: .; j_call: TRBJ1-1; d_call: .; cdr3_aa: CASRRERTNTEAFF; cdr3_nt: TGTGCCAGCAGGAGGGAAAGGACGAACACTGAAGCTTTCTTT
cdr3_length: 14; v_call: TRBV5-1; clone_size: .; j_call: TRBJ1-2; d_call: .; cdr3_aa: CASRWGTANYGYTF; cdr3_nt: TGCGCCAGCAGATGGGGAACAGCTAACTATGGCTACACCTTC
cdr3_length: 14; v_call: TRBV2; clone_size: once; j_call: TRBJ2-7; d_call: .; cdr3_aa: CASSEAYGTYEQYF; cdr3_nt: TGTGCCAGCAGTGAAGCGTACGGGACCTACGAGCAGTACTTC
cdr3_length: 15; v_call: TRBV30; clone_size: .; j_call: TRBJ1-4; d_call: TRBD1; cdr3_aa: CASRARTGPYEKLFF; cdr3_nt: TGTGCCTCCCGAGCCAGGACAGGGCCCTATGAAAAACTGTTTTTT
cdr3_length: 16; v_call: TRBV4-3; clone_size: .; j_call: TRBJ2-3; d_call: TRBD2; cdr3_aa: CASSHRLAGVTDTQYF; cdr3_nt: TGCGCCAGCAGCCACCGACTAGCGGGAGTCACAGATACGCAGTATTTT
cdr3_length: 15; v_call: TRBV12-5; clone_size: .; j_call: TRBJ1-1; d_call: TRBD1; cdr3_aa: CASGFARDRGTEAFF; cdr3_nt: TGTGCTAGTGGTTTCGCCCGGGACAGGGGGACTGAAGCTTTCTTT
cdr3_length: 14; v_call: TRBV11-2; clone_size: .; j_call: TRBJ1-6; d_call: .; cdr3_aa: CASSSRLTNSPLHF; cdr3_nt: TGTGCCAGCAGCTCAAGGCTGACTAATTCACCCCTCCACTTT
cdr3_length: 14; v_call: TRBV7-9; clone_size: .; j_call: TRBJ1-1; d_call: .; cdr3_aa: CASRGGALNTEAFF; cdr3_nt: TGTGCCAGCAGGGGAGGGGCATTGAACACTGAAGCTTTCTTT
cdr3_length: 16; v_call: TRBV9; clone_size: .; j_call: TRBJ1-3; d_call: .; cdr3_aa: CASSVEGLLSGNTIYF; cdr3_nt: TGTGCCAGCAGCGTAGAAGGCCTCCTCTCTGGAAACACCATATATTTT
cdr3_length: 15; v_call: TRBV4-2; clone_size: .; j_call: TRBJ1-6; d_call: .; cdr3_aa: CASSQDWVLNSPLHF; cdr3_nt: TGTGCCAGCAGCCAAGATTGGGTACTGAATTCACCCCTCCACTTT
cdr3_length: 15; v_call: TRBV28; clone_size: .; j_call: TRBJ1-4; d_call: .; cdr3_aa: CASSPGDKTNEKLFF; cdr3_nt: TGTGCCAGCAGTCCCGGGGACAAAACTAATGAAAAACTGTTTTTT
cdr3_length: 16; v_call: TRBV10-2; clone_size: .; j_call: TRBJ2-7; d_call: TRBD2; cdr3_aa: CASSVSGTRTIYEQYF; cdr3_nt: TGCGCCAGCAGTGTATCCGGGACTAGGACGATCTACGAGCAGTACTTC
cdr3_length: 13; v_call: TRBV6-5; clone_size: .; j_call: TRBJ2-3; d_call: .; cdr3_aa: CASSRDWQDTQYF; cdr3_nt: TGTGCCAGCAGTCGGGACTGGCAGGATACGCAGTATTTT
cdr3_length: 15; v_call: TRBV25-1; clone_size: .; j_call: TRBJ2-3; d_call: .; cdr3_aa: CASSQPGPKTDTQYF; cdr3_nt: TGTGCCAGCAGTCAACCGGGACCGAAAACGGATACGCAGTATTTT
cdr3_length: 13; v_call: TRBV7-2; clone_size: .; j_call: TRBJ2-7; d_call: .; cdr3_aa: CASSPMRDYEQYF; cdr3_nt: TGTGCCAGCAGCCCCATGCGGGACTACGAGCAGTACTTC
cdr3_length: 14; v_call: TRBV19; clone_size: .; j_call: TRBJ1-1; d_call: TRBD1; cdr3_aa: CASKLTGGSTEAFF; cdr3_nt: TGTGCCAGTAAACTGACAGGGGGCTCCACTGAAGCTTTCTTT
cdr3_length: 15; v_call: TRBV19; clone_size: .; j_call: TRBJ1-5; d_call: TRBD1; cdr3_aa: CASKMTGGGNQPQHF; cdr3_nt: TGTGCCAGTAAAATGACAGGGGGCGGCAATCAGCCCCAGCATTTT
cdr3_length: 13; v_call: TRBV6-5; clone_size: .; j_call: TRBJ2-7; d_call: .; cdr3_aa: CASSYGDNYEQYF; cdr3_nt: TGTGCCAGCAGTTACGGGGACAACTACGAGCAGTACTTC
cdr3_length: 16; v_call: TRBV9; clone_size: .; j_call: TRBJ2-1; d_call: .; cdr3_aa: CASSPRGAARPGEQFF; cdr3_nt: TGTGCCAGCAGCCCGAGGGGGGCGGCCCGCCCGGGTGAGCAGTTCTTC
cdr3_length: 15; v_call: TRBV5-1; clone_size: .; j_call: TRBJ2-2; d_call: TRBD2; cdr3_aa: CASSLTSGHTGELFF; cdr3_nt: TGCGCCAGCAGCTTGACTAGCGGACACACCGGGGAGCTGTTTTTT
cdr3_length: 14; v_call: TRBV9; clone_size: .; j_call: TRBJ1-2; d_call: .; cdr3_aa: CASSGGVVVSGYTF; cdr3_nt: TGTGCCAGCAGCGGAGGAGTGGTGGTGAGTGGCTACACCTTC
cdr3_length: 15; v_call: TRBV11-2; clone_size: once; j_call: TRBJ1-2; d_call: .; cdr3_aa: CASSFQNVGSYGYTF; cdr3_nt: TGTGCCAGCAGCTTTCAGAACGTCGGGAGCTATGGCTACACCTTC
cdr3_length: 14; v_call: TRBV7-2; clone_size: once; j_call: TRBJ2-7; d_call: .; cdr3_aa: CASSLVPGSNEQYF; cdr3_nt: TGTGCCAGCAGCTTAGTTCCGGGTTCCAACGAGCAGTACTTC
cdr3_length: 11; v_call: TRBV28; clone_size: .; j_call: TRBJ1-2; d_call: .; cdr3_aa: CASSSGYGYTF; cdr3_nt: TGTGCCAGCAGTTCGGGCTATGGCTACACCTTC
cdr3_length: 14; v_call: TRBV9; clone_size: .; j_call: TRBJ2-7; d_call: .; cdr3_aa: CASSVGSGRIEQYF; cdr3_nt: TGTGCCAGCAGCGTAGGCAGCGGGCGAATCGAGCAGTACTTC
cdr3_length: 16; v_call: TRBV4-1; clone_size: .; j_call: TRBJ2-3; d_call: TRBD2; cdr3_aa: CASSQAGTSRLDTQYF; cdr3_nt: TGCGCCAGCAGCCAGGCCGGGACTAGTAGACTGGATACGCAGTATTTT
cdr3_length: 14; v_call: TRBV19; clone_size: .; j_call: TRBJ1-1; d_call: TRBD1; cdr3_aa: CASSLMTGGPEAFF; cdr3_nt: TGTGCCAGTAGTCTGATGACAGGGGGCCCTGAAGCTTTCTTT
cdr3_length: 15; v_call: TRBV6-1; clone_size: once; j_call: TRBJ1-5; d_call: .; cdr3_aa: CASSGKTSRGQPQHF; cdr3_nt: TGTGCCAGCAGTGGAAAAACCTCCAGGGGACAGCCCCAGCATTTT
cdr3_length: 14; v_call: TRBV6-1; clone_size: .; j_call: TRBJ2-5; d_call: .; cdr3_aa: CASNTPRGGETQYF; cdr3_nt: TGTGCCAGCAACACCCCCAGGGGGGGAGAGACCCAGTACTTC
cdr3_length: 14; v_call: TRBV7-3; clone_size: .; j_call: TRBJ2-2; d_call: .; cdr3_aa: CASSLNANTGELFF; cdr3_nt: TGTGCCAGCAGTCTAAACGCGAACACCGGGGAGCTGTTTTTT
cdr3_length: 16; v_call: TRBV11-3; clone_size: .; j_call: TRBJ2-1; d_call: TRBD2; cdr3_aa: CASSLASGLPYNEQFF; cdr3_nt: TGTGCCAGCAGCTTAGCCTCGGGACTACCCTACAATGAGCAGTTCTTC
cdr3_length: 16; v_call: TRBV7-8; clone_size: once; j_call: TRBJ2-7; d_call: TRBD1; cdr3_aa: CASSPQRGQGAREQYF; cdr3_nt: TGTGCCAGCAGCCCCCAGCGGGGACAGGGGGCTCGTGAGCAGTACTTC
cdr3_length: 13; v_call: TRBV6-5; clone_size: .; j_call: TRBJ1-3; d_call: .; cdr3_aa: CASIEDFGNTIYF; cdr3_nt: TGTGCCAGCATCGAGGATTTTGGAAACACCATATATTTT
cdr3_length: 16; v_call: TRBV6-5; clone_size: .; j_call: TRBJ2-1; d_call: TRBD2; cdr3_aa: CASSYSRREGYNEQFF; cdr3_nt: TGTGCCAGCAGTTACTCGAGACGGGAGGGCTACAATGAGCAGTTCTTC